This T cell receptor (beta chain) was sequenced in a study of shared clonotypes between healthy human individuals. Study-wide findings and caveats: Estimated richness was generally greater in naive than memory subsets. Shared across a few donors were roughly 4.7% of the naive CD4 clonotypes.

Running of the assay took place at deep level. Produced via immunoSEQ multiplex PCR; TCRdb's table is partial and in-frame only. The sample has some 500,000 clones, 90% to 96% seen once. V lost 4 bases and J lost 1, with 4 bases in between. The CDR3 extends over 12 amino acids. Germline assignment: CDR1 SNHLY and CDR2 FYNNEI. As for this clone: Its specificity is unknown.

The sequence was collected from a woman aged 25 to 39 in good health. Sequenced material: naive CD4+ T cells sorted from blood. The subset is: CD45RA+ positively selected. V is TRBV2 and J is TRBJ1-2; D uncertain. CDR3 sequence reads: CASSGDNYGYTF. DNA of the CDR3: TGTGCCAGCAGTGGTGATAACTATGGCTACACCTTC.